The clone carrying this T cell receptor beta chain has just a few counts. This sample was taken from a study of T cells in localized non-small cell lung cancer. Some clones are missing from TCRdb's copy, which holds only in-frame ones; the method was immunoSEQ multiplex PCR. This sample has more than 2,500 clones, with 28% found just once. Sequenced here: lung tumor tissue, sampled before any cancer treatment. The source of this sequence is a male donor at least 60 years old with stage II squamous cell lung carcinoma.

For the CDR3, the DNA is TGTGCCAGCAGCCCTACTAACATAGCTAATCAGCCCCAGCATTTT. It is translated as CASSPTNIANQPQHF. The chain recombines TRBV11-3 with TRBJ1-5, with D unresolved. Trimming pared 5 bases from V and 4 bases from J, leaving 15 bases between. The germline CDR1 and CDR2 sequences are SGHNT and YENEEA. This CDR3 region has 15 residues.